These 3 T cell receptor beta chains were sequenced from one sample in a study of spatial heterogeneity in lung cancer. Each CDR3 protein is one row after TCRdb ran MiXCR on the 5' RACE reads. This sample has roughly 4,800 distinct CDR3 sequences, with around 18% found just once. Time point: sample taken at primary tumor resection. Unsorted whole RNA from tumor, nontumor lung or frozen PBMC underwent sequencing. Sequencing used normal lung tissue next to the tumor, obtained at surgery. The receptors here all came from a male donor with early-stage non-small cell lung cancer.

This clonotype is classed as medium-sized. This chain uses TRBV7-2 with TRBJ1-6; D not certain. With 3 bases removed from V and 10 bases from J, the gap between germline ends came to 10 bases. The CDR3 is made up of 13 amino acids. Germline V gene lookup returns CDR1 SGHTA and CDR2 FQGNSA. DNA of the CDR3: TGTGCCAGCAGCTTTGACACACACTCACCCCTCCACTTT. Encoded protein: CASSFDTHSPLHF. The full variable domain, rest sourced from reference TRBV7-2 and TRBJ1-6, is GAGVSQSPSNKVTEKGKDVELRCDPISGHTALYWYRQSLGQGLEFLIYFQGNSAPDKSGLPSDRFSAERTGGSVSTLTIQRTQQEDSAVYLCASSFDTHSPLHFGNGTRLTVT.

This clonotype is medium-sized within its sample. V gene TRBV9 combines with J gene TRBJ2-5; a weak D match, TRBD1 (6 bases). The CDR3 length is 13 residues. The germline V and J ends were trimmed by 0 bases and 3 bases, with 6 bases remaining between them. The germline V gene encodes CDR1 SGDLS and CDR2 YYNGEE. The CDR3 DNA sequence: TGTGCCAGCAGCGTAGAGGGGGAAGAGACCCAGTACTTC. This translates into CASSVEGEETQYF. Full variable domain (outside the CDR3, taken from reference TRBV9 and TRBJ2-5): DSGVTQTPKHLITATGQRVTLRCSPRSGDLSVYWYQQSLDQGLQFLIQYYNGEERAKGNILERFSAQQFPDLHSELNLSSLELGDSALYFCASSVEGEETQYFGPGTRLLVL.

By share, this clonotype ranks as medium-sized. V gene TRBV28 combines with J gene TRBJ1-2, with TRBD1 matching 7 bases. This CDR3 comprises 11 residues. The J segment lost 9 bases and the V segment lost 6 bases, leaving 4 bases of the junction unmatched. Germline values: CDR1 MDHEN, CDR2 SYDVKM. The CDR3 loop is CASSLTGRYTF. DNA of the CDR3: TGTGCCAGCAGCTTGACAGGGCGCTACACCTTC.